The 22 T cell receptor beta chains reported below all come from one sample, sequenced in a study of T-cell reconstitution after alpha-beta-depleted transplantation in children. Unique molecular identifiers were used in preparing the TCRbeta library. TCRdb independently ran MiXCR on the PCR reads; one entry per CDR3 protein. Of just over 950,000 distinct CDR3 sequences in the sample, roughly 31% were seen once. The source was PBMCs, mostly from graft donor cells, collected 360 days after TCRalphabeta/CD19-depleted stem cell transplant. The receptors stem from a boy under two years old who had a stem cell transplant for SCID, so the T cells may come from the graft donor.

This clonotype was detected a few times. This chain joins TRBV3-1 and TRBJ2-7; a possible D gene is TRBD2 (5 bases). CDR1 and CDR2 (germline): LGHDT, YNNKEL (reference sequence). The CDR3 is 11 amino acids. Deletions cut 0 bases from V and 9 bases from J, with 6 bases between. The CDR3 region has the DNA TGTGCCAGCAGCCAAGACGAGGGGCAGTACTTC. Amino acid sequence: CASSQDEGQYF.

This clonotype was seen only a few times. CDR3 nucleotides: TGCAGCGTGGGGGACTACGAGCAGTACTTC. This translates into CSVGDYEQYF. The V call is TRBV29-1, the J call TRBJ2-7; either TRBD1 or TRBD2 may supply D (5 bases each). V dropped 6 bases and J dropped 3 bases, with 6 bases sitting between them. The CDR3 consists of 10 residues. Germline V gene sequence: CDR1 SQVTM, CDR2 ANQGSEA.

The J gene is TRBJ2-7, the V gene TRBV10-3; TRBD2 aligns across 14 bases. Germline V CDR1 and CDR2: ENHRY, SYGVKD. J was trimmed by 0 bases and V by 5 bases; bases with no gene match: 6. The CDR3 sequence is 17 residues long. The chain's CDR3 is CAISRLAGGPSSYEQYF. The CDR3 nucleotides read TGTGCCATCAGTCGACTAGCGGGAGGGCCCAGCTCCTACGAGCAGTACTTC.

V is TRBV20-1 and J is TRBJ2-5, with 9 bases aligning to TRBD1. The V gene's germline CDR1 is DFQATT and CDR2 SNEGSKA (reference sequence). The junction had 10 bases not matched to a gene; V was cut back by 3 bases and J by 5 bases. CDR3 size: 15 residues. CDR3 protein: CSARDYRGQFETQYF. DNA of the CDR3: TGCAGTGCTAGGGATTACAGGGGGCAATTCGAGACCCAGTACTTC.

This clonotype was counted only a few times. In DNA, the CDR3 is TGCAGTGCTAGAGATACAGGGGCCCCTCGGGTGAATGAGCAGTTCTTC. Translated: CSARDTGAPRVNEQFF. The V and J genes are TRBV20-1 and TRBJ2-1; 7 bases align to TRBD1. J lost 7 bases, V lost 0 bases, and 12 bases had no gene match. This CDR3 is 16 amino acids long. Germline V gene sequence: CDR1 DFQATT, CDR2 SNEGSKA (reference sequence).

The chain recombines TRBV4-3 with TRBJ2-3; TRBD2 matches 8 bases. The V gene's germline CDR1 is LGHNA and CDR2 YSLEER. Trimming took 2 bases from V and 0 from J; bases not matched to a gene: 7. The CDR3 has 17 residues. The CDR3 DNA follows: TGCGCCAGCAGCCAACTCCCGACTAGCGCCAGCACAGATACGCAGTATTTT. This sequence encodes CASSQLPTSASTDTQYF.

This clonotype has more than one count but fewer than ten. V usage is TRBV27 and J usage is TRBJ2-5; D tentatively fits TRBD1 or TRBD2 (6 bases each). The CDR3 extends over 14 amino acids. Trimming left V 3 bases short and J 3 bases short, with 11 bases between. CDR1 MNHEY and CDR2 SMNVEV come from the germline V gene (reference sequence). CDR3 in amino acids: CASSFGGRKETQYF. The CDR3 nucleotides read TGTGCCAGCAGTTTTGGGGGGCGAAAAGAGACCCAGTACTTC.

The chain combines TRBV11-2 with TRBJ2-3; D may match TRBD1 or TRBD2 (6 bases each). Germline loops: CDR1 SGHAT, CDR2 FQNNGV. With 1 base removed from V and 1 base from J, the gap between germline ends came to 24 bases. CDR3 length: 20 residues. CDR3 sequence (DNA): TGTGCCAGCAGCTTAGGGGGGCCGGCTAGCGAGCTTCGCGGCACAGATACGCAGTATTTT. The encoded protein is CASSLGGPASELRGTDTQYF.

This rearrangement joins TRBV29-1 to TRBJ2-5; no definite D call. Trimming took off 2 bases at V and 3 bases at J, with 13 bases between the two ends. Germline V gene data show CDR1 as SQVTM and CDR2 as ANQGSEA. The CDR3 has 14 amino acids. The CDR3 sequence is CSVEWAWWKETQYF. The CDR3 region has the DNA TGCAGCGTTGAATGGGCGTGGTGGAAAGAGACCCAGTACTTC.

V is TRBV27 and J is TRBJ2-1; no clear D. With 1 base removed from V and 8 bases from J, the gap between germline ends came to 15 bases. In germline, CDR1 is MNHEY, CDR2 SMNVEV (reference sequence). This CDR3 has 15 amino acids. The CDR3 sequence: CASSLLSEAPHEQFF. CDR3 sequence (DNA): TGTGCCAGCAGTTTATTATCCGAGGCCCCCCATGAGCAGTTCTTC.

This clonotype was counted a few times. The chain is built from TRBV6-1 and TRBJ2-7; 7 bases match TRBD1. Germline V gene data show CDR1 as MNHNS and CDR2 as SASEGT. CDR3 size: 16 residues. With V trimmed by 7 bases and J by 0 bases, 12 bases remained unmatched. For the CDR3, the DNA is TGTGCCAGCACCCCTAATAAGGGGGCGAGCTCCTACGAGCAGTACTTC. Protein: CASTPNKGASSYEQYF.

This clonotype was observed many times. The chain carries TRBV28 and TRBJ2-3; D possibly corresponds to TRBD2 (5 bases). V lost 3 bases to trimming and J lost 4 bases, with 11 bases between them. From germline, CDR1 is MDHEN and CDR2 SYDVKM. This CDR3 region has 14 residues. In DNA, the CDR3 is TGTGCCAGCAGTTTGCCCGGACTCCCAGATACGCAGTATTTT. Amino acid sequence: CASSLPGLPDTQYF. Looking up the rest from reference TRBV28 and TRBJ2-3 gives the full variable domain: DVKVTQSSRYLVKRTGEKVFLECVQDMDHENMFWYRQDPGLGLRLIYFSYDVKMKEKGDIPEGYSVSREKKERFSLILESASTNQTSMYLCASSLPGLPDTQYFGPGTRLTVL.

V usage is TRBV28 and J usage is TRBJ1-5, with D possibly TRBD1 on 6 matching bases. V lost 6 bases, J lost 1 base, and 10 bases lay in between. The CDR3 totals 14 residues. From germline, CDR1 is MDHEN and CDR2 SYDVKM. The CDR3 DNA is TGTGCCAGCAGCCACAGGGAGAGCAATCAGCCCCAGCATTTT. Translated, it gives CASSHRESNQPQHF.

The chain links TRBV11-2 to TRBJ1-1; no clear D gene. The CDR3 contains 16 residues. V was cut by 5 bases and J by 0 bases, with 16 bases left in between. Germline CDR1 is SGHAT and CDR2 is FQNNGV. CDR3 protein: CASSLLGNRLNTEAFF. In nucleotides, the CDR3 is TGTGCCAGCAGCCTCCTTGGGAACCGGTTGAACACTGAAGCTTTCTTT. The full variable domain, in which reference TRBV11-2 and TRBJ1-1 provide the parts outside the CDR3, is EAGVAQSPRYKIIEKRQSVAFWCNPISGHATLYWYQQILGQGPKLLIQFQNNGVVDDSQLPKDRFSAERLKGVDSTLKIQPAKLEDSAVYLCASSLLGNRLNTEAFFGQGTRLTVV.

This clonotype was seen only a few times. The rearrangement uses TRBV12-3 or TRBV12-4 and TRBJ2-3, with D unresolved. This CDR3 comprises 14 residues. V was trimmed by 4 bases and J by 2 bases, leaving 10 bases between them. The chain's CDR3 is CASSSYLNTDTQYF. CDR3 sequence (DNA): TGTGCCAGCAGTTCCTACCTCAACACAGATACGCAGTATTTT.

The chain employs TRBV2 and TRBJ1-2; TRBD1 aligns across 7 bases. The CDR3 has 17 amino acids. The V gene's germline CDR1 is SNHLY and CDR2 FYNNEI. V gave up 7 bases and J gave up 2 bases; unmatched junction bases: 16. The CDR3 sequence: CASTSRDSTIVNYGYTF. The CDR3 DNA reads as TGTGCCAGCACCTCCAGGGACAGTACAATTGTGAACTATGGCTACACCTTC.

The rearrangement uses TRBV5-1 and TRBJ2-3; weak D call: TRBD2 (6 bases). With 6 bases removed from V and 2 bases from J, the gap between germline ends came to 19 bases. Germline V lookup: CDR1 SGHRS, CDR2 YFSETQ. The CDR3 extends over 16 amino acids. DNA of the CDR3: TGCGCCAGCACCAAAATTTCGGGGGTTAACACAGATACGCAGTATTTT. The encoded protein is CASTKISGVNTDTQYF.

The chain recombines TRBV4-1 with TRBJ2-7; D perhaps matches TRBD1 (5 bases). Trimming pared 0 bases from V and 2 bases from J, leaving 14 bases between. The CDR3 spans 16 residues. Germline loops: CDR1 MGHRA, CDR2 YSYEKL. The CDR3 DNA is TGCGCCAGCAGCCAAGATCCGAGGAAGGGGACCTACGAGCAGTACTTC. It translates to CASSQDPRKGTYEQYF.

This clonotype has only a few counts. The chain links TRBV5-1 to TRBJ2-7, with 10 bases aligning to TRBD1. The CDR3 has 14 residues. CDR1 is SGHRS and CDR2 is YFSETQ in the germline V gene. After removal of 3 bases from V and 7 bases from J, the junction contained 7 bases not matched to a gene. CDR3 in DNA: TGCGCCAGCAGCTGGACAGGGGGAGCGGATGAGCAGTACTTC. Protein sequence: CASSWTGGADEQYF.

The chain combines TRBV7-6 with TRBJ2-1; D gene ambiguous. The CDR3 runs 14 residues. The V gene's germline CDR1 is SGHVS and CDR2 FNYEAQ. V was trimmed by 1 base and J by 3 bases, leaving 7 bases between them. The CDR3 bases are TGTGCCAGCAGCTTAGACCGATTCTACAATGAGCAGTTCTTC. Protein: CASSLDRFYNEQFF.

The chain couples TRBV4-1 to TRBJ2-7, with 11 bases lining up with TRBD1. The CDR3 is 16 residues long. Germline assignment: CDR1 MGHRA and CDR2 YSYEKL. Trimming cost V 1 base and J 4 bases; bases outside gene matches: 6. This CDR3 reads CASSQGRRDRGYEQYF. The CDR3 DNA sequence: TGCGCCAGCAGCCAAGGCCGTCGGGACAGGGGGTACGAGCAGTACTTC.

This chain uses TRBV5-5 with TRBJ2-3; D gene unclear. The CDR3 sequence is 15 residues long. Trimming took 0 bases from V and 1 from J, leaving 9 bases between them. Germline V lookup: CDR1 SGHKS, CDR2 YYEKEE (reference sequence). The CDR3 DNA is TGTGCCAGCAGCTTGGTCCTAGTTGGCACAGATACGCAGTATTTT. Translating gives CASSLVLVGTDTQYF.